Below, one T cell receptor (beta chain) is given with its context. Its cognate antigen has yet to be identified. Base-call qualities are not available, and no considerably larger clone is one nucleotide away. The data derive from a study of T cell repertoires in cytomegalovirus infection (dated by TCRdb to between 2017 and 2020). For the study in its entirety: Peptide stimulations targeted recently identified HLA-C-restricted CMV epitopes, whose presentation resists viral immunomodulation, together with well-studied HLA-B-restricted epitopes. Because public TCR beta signatures pointed to carriage of CMV infection together with the matching HLA type, the HLA type of each donor mattered for the analysis.

Trimming at the junction amounts to 5 bases on V and 6 bases on J, and the germline ends lie 19 bases apart. The germline V gene supplies CDR1 SGHTA and CDR2 FQGTGA. Spanning cysteine to phenylalanine, the CDR3 consists of 15 amino acids. The read is trimmed to its CDR3 DNA, 45 bases read in frame from base 1. Study-wide conclusions, independent of this receptor: Carriers of CMV infection plus the relevant HLA type were discriminated by the cumulative frequency of public TCR beta family members in the study cohort and in an independent roughly 340-donor cohort. The ex vivo response was dominated by HLA-C-restricted CMV-specific TCR beta clonotypes, which also provided the single most frequent clonotype in two of eight donors.

Sample treatment or condition, as interpreted from the label and publication: in vitro stimulation with specific CMV peptide epitopes to enrich CMV-specific T cells. The sample was run on an Illumina HiSeq 1500. The public reads were reprocessed in TCRdb via fastp at Q25 and MiXCR, keeping in-frame beta chains. Rows with a matching CDR3 protein are joined into one entry that keeps the most common DNA and genes. Present in this sample are some 500,000 distinct CDR3 sequences, 25% to 35% of which were seen just once. The ten biggest clones cover roughly 15% of the sample. This TCR was recovered from a human donor in good health (CMV status not recorded). Some clones in this sample may be carry-over from other donors' samples. The sequencing here drew on cultured PBMCs, taken from culture after CMV antigen stimulation. Here the chain combines TRBV7-3 and TRBJ1-1; no D gene is confidently identified. The nucleotides are TGTGCCAGCAGCAATCCGTGGAGCGAGGTCCCTGAAGCTTTCTTT. Translated, it reads CASSNPWSEVPEAFF.